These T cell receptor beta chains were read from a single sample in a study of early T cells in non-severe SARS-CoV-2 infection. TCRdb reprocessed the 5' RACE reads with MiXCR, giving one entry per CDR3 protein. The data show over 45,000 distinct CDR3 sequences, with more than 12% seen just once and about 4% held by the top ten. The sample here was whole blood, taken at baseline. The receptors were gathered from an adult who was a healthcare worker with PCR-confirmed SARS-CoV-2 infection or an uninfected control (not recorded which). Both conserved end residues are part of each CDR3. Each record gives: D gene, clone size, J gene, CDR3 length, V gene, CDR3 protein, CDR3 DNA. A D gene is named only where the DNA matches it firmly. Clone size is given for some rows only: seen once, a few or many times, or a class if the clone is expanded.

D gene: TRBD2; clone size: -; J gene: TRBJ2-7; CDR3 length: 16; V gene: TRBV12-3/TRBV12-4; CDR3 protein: CASSLVPAGAGHEQYF; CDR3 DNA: TGTGCCAGCAGTTTGGTCCCAGCGGGGGCAGGCCACGAGCAGTACTTC
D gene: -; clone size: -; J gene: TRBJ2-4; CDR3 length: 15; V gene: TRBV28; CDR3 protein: CASGWAALAKNIQYF; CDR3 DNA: TGTGCCAGCGGTTGGGCAGCCCTAGCCAAAAACATTCAGTACTTC
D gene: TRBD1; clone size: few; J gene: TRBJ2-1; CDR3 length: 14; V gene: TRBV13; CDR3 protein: CASSEGTEGHEQFF; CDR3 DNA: TGTGCCAGCAGCGAAGGGACAGAGGGCCATGAGCAGTTCTTC
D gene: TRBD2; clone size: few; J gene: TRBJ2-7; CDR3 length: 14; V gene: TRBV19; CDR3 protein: CASSPGRDYYEQYF; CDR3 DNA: TGTGCCAGTAGTCCGGGACGGGACTACTACGAGCAGTACTTC
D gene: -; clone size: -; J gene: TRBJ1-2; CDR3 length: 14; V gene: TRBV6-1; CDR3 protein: CASSVPGQFYGYTF; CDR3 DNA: TGTGCCAGCAGTGTCCCTGGACAGTTCTATGGCTACACCTTC
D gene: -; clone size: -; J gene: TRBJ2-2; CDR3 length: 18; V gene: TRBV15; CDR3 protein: CATSRVLMGGLNTGELFF; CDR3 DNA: TGTGCCACCAGCAGAGTATTAATGGGAGGTCTGAACACCGGGGAGCTGTTTTTT
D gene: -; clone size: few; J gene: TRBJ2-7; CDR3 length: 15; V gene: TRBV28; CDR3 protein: CASSTVGGGSYEQYF; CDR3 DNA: TGTGCCAGCAGCACGGTCGGGGGCGGGTCCTACGAGCAGTACTTC
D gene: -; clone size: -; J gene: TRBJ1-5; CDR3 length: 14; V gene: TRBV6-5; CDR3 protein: CASSYSQNNQPQHF; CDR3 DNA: TGTGCCAGCAGTTACTCACAGAACAATCAGCCCCAGCATTTT
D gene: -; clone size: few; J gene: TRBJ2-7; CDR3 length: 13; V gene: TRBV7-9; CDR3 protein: CASRYDRTGEQYF; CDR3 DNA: TGTGCCAGCAGATACGACAGGACTGGGGAGCAGTACTTC
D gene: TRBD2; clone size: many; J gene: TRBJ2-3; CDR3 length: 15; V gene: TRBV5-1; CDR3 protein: CASSPGLAGPDTQYF; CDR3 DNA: TGCGCCAGCAGCCCTGGACTAGCGGGGCCAGATACGCAGTATTTT
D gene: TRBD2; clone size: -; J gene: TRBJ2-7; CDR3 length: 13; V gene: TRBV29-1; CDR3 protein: CSVRGGTAYEQYF; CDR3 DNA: TGCAGCGTACGGGGGGGCACCGCCTACGAGCAGTACTTC
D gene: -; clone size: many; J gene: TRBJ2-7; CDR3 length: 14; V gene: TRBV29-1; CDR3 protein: CSVEFGDNSYEQYF; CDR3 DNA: TGCAGCGTTGAATTTGGGGACAACTCCTACGAGCAGTACTTC
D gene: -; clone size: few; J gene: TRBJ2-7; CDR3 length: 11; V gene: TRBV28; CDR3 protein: CASLGNYEQYF; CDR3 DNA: TGTGCCAGCTTGGGGAACTACGAGCAGTACTTC
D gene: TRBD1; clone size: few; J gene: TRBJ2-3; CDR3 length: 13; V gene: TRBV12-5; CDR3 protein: CASRDRGQDTQYF; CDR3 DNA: TGTGCTAGCCGGGACAGGGGGCAAGATACGCAGTATTTT
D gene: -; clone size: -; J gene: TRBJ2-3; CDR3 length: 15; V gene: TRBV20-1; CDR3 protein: CSARDALAGPDTQYF; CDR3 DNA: TGCAGTGCTAGAGATGCCCTCGCGGGACCAGATACGCAGTATTTT
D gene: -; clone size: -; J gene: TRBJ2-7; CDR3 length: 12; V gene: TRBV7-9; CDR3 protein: CASSFSGYEQYF; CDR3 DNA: TGTGCCAGCAGCTTCTCGGGGTACGAGCAGTACTTC
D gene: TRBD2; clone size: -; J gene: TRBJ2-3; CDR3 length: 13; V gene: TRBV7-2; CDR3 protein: CASSFEREDTQYF; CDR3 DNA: TGTGCCAGCAGCTTTGAGCGGGAAGATACGCAGTATTTT
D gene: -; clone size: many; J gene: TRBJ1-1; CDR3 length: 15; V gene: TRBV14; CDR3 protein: CASSLKTAGGREAFF; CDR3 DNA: TGTGCCAGCAGCCTCAAGACAGCCGGGGGGCGTGAAGCTTTCTTT
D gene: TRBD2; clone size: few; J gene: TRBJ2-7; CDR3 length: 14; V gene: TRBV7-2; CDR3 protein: CASSLERGGPEQYF; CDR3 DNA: TGTGCCAGCAGCTTAGAGCGGGGGGGCCCCGAGCAGTACTTC
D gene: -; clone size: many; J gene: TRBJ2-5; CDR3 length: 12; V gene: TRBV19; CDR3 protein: CASSSPGKTQYF; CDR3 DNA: TGTGCCAGTAGTAGCCCGGGAAAGACCCAGTACTTC
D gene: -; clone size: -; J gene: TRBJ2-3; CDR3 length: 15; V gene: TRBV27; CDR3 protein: CASSFRDGVTDTQYF; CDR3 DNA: TGTGCCAGCAGTTTCCGGGACGGTGTCACAGATACGCAGTATTTT
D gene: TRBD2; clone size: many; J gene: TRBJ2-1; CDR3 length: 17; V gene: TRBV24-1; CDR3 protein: CATSDIPGLARDNEQFF; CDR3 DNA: TGTGCCACCAGTGATATTCCGGGACTAGCTCGGGATAATGAGCAGTTCTTC
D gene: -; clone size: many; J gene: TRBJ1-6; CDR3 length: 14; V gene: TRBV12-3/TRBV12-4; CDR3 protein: CASNTGSNNSPLHF; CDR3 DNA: TGTGCCAGCAATACAGGGTCCAATAATTCACCCCTCCACTTT
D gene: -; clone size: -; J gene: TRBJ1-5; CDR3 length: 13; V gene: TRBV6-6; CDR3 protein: CASYRPGDQPQHF; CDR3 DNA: TGTGCCAGCTACCGCCCGGGCGACCAGCCCCAGCATTTT
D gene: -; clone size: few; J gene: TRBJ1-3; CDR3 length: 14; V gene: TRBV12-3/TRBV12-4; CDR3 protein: CASSNQGSGNTIYF; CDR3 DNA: TGTGCCAGCAGTAATCAGGGATCCGGAAACACCATATATTTT
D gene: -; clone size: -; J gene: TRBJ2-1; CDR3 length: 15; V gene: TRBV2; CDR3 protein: CASSEAVGVPTEQFF; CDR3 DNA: TGTGCCAGCAGTGAAGCGGTGGGGGTTCCTACGGAGCAGTTCTTC
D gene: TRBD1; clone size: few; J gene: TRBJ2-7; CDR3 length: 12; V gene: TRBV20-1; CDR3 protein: CSAYIGGREQYF; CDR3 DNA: TGCAGTGCTTACATAGGGGGCCGCGAGCAGTACTTC
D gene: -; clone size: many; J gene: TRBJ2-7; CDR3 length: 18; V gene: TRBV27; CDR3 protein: CASSSTLTQGGPAYEQYF; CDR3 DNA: TGTGCCAGCAGTTCGACCCTCACCCAGGGGGGTCCAGCCTACGAGCAGTACTTC
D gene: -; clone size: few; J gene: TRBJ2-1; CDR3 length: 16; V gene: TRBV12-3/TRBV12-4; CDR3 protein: CASSFLPLSSRDEQFF; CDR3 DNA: TGTGCCAGCAGTTTCCTGCCATTAAGTAGCCGAGATGAGCAGTTCTTC
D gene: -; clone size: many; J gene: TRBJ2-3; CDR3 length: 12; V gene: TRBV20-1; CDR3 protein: CSAGERADTQYF; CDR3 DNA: TGCAGTGCTGGGGAGCGAGCAGATACGCAGTATTTT